The 26 T cell receptor beta chains reported below all come from one sample, sequenced in a study of response to subunit inactivated influenza vaccine. One entry per CDR3 protein results from TCRdb running MiXCR on the RT-PCR reads. The profile shows 300,000 to 350,000 distinct CDR3 sequences, roughly 22% of them singletons. Sequencing used PBMCs from blood, obtained about 20 months after vaccination. All receptors come from a man between 50 and 75 years old who received an inactivated influenza vaccine.

This clonotype came up a few times. The chain carries TRBV27 and TRBJ1-2, with TRBD1 matching over 7 bases. Germline V lookup: CDR1 MNHEY, CDR2 SMNVEV (reference sequence). J gave up 4 bases and V 8 bases, and 10 bases lay outside the gene matches. The CDR3 consists of 14 residues. CDR3 bases: TGTGCCAGCGGAGGGGGCAGGGGAGCCTATGGCTACACCTTC. Its translation: CASGGGRGAYGYTF.

This clonotype was counted only a few times. The chain joins TRBV6-2 or TRBV6-3 to TRBJ2-4; a possible D gene is TRBD1 (6 bases). V gave up 6 bases and J gave up 0 bases, with 12 bases separating them. The CDR3 extends over 15 amino acids. Germline CDR1 MNHEY, CDR2 SVGEGT. The CDR3 loop reads CASSPRGIAKNIQYF. In nucleotides, the CDR3 is TGTGCCAGCAGCCCGAGGGGGATAGCCAAAAACATTCAGTACTTC.

This clonotype was counted only a few times. This chain joins TRBV20-1 and TRBJ1-1, with D unresolved. Trimming pared 1 base from V and 4 bases from J, leaving 13 bases between. The V gene's germline CDR1 is DFQATT and CDR2 SNEGSKA (reference sequence). The CDR3 runs to 14 residues. The CDR3: CSARGRPSTTEAFF. CDR3 nucleotides: TGCAGTGCTAGAGGCCGCCCTAGCACCACTGAAGCTTTCTTT.

This clonotype was observed a handful of times. The chain carries TRBV18 and TRBJ1-2, with D unclear. This CDR3 comprises 14 residues. Germline-derived CDR1 and CDR2 are KGHSH and LQKENI. V was trimmed by 6 bases and J by 3 bases, leaving 14 bases between them. Here the CDR3 reads CASSQEAGYYGYTF. CDR3 DNA: TGTGCCAGCTCCCAAGAGGCCGGATACTATGGCTACACCTTC. Complete variable domain (other parts from reference TRBV18 and TRBJ1-2): NAGVMQNPRHLVRRRGQEARLRCSPMKGHSHVYWYRQLPEEGLKFMVYLQKENIIDESGMPKERFSAEFPKEGPSILRIQQVVRGDSAAYFCASSQEAGYYGYTFGSGTRLTVV.

This sequence joins TRBV11-2 and TRBJ1-3; D not certain. This CDR3 comprises 13 residues. From germline, CDR1 is SGHAT and CDR2 FQNNGV. V lost 3 bases to trimming and J lost 4 bases, with 7 bases between them. The CDR3 DNA follows: TGTGCCAGCAGCTTTGGGCAGGGAAACACCATATATTTT. Amino acids: CASSFGQGNTIYF.

This clonotype appeared a few times. The rearrangement joins TRBV20-1 to TRBJ2-7, with 7 bases matching TRBD1. J lost 0 bases, V lost 3 bases, and 8 bases had no gene match. This CDR3 is built from 15 residues. CDR1 and CDR2 from the germline V gene are DFQATT and SNEGSKA (reference sequence). CDR3 region: CSASRTGVGSYEQYF. The CDR3 nucleotides are TGCAGTGCTAGTAGGACAGGTGTGGGCTCCTACGAGCAGTACTTC.

This clonotype was detected a few times. The chain carries TRBV15 and TRBJ2-5; D uncertain. CDR1 and CDR2 (germline): LNHNV, YYDKDF (reference sequence). CDR3 length: 14 amino acids. Between the trimmed V and J ends, which lost 0 bases and 1 base, there was a span of 6 bases. The chain's CDR3 is CATSRDGFQETQYF. The CDR3 DNA sequence: TGTGCCACCAGCAGAGACGGATTCCAAGAGACCCAGTACTTC.

V usage is TRBV28 and J usage is TRBJ2-5, with 8 bases lining up with TRBD2. V was clipped by 1 base and J by 5 bases; unmatched bases: 6. CDR3 length: 15 amino acids. Per the germline V gene, CDR1 is MDHEN and CDR2 is SYDVKM. As DNA, the CDR3 is TGTGCCAGCAGTTTATACTTAGCGGGATCGGAGACCCAGTACTTC. Its translation is CASSLYLAGSETQYF.

This clonotype turned up a few times. V and J are TRBV19 and TRBJ1-5; 8 bases are shared with TRBD1. V was clipped by 8 bases and J by 6 bases; unmatched bases: 6. The CDR3 contains 13 residues. In germline, CDR1 is LNHDA, CDR2 SQIVND (reference sequence). The CDR3 bases are TGTGCCAGTGACAGGGGAGCGCTTCAGCCCCAGCATTTT. Its translation is CASDRGALQPQHF.

This clonotype was observed a few times. CDR3 nucleotide sequence: TGCGCCAGCAGCTTGGGACAGGGCCTAGAGACCCAGTACTTC. This translates into CASSLGQGLETQYF. The rearrangement links TRBV5-1 to TRBJ2-5; 7 nucleotides line up with TRBD1. The CDR3 contains 14 residues. J was trimmed by 4 bases and V by 0 bases; bases with no gene match: 3. Germline V gene data show CDR1 as SGHRS and CDR2 as YFSETQ.

The sample holds one count of this clonotype. The CDR3: CAWSAVVNYGYTF. CDR3 sequence (DNA): TGTGCCTGGAGTGCCGTAGTGAACTATGGCTACACCTTC. This chain connects TRBV30 to TRBJ1-2, with no clear D. V was trimmed by 1 base and J by 2 bases, leaving 8 bases between them. CDR1 is GTSNPN and CDR2 is SVGIG in the germline V gene (reference sequence). The CDR3 sequence is 13 residues long.

CDR3 protein: CASSRFPGQGSYEQYF. The CDR3 DNA follows: TGTGCCAGCAGCAGATTTCCGGGACAGGGGTCCTACGAGCAGTACTTC. This rearrangement joins TRBV7-8 to TRBJ2-7; 10 positions match TRBD1. Germline V gene data show CDR1 as SGHVS and CDR2 as FQNEAQ. The trim removed 5 bases at V and 1 base at J, leaving 8 bases unmatched. The CDR3 runs 16 residues.

This clonotype was counted only a few times. V and J are TRBV11-2 and TRBJ2-5; TRBD1 matches at 8 bases. Per germline, CDR1 SGHAT and CDR2 FQNNGV. The CDR3 runs to 14 residues. The V and J ends lost 8 bases and 4 bases, in that order; junction bases with no gene match: 9. The CDR3: CASGGLRGRETQYF. CDR3 DNA sequence: TGTGCCAGCGGCGGCCTCAGGGGGCGAGAGACCCAGTACTTC.

This clonotype was seen repeatedly, ten times or more. The V gene is TRBV12-3 or TRBV12-4, the J gene TRBJ1-5, with D unresolved. V dropped 5 bases and J dropped 3 bases, with 11 bases sitting between them. The CDR3 covers 14 residues. CDR3 bases: TGTGCCAGCAGTCTCGGACGGGTCAATCAGCCCCAGCATTTT. Residues: CASSLGRVNQPQHF.

The chain uses TRBV20-1 and TRBJ1-2; D gene ambiguous. Trimming removed 3 bases from V and 5 bases from J, with 16 bases in between. CDR3 length: 14 amino acids. The germline V gene has CDR1 DFQATT and CDR2 SNEGSKA (reference sequence). Here the CDR3 reads CSARLAQTLYGYTF. DNA of the CDR3: TGCAGTGCTAGGCTCGCACAGACTCTGTATGGCTACACCTTC.

The chain has TRBV29-1 and TRBJ2-5, with D perhaps TRBD1 or TRBD2 (5 bases each). CDR3 length: 13 residues. The germline V gene has CDR1 SQVTM and CDR2 ANQGSEA. Trimming cost V 6 bases and J 1 base, with 12 bases left between them. The CDR3 DNA sequence: TGCAGCGTCGGGACCTTGGCCCAAGAGACCCAGTACTTC. Its translation is CSVGTLAQETQYF.

V gene TRBV5-1 combines with J gene TRBJ2-7; TRBD2 might be the D (5 bases). V was clipped by 1 base and J by 0 bases, with 20 bases between them. This CDR3 comprises 18 residues. Germline loops: CDR1 SGHRS, CDR2 YFSETQ. The CDR3: CASSLNSGSAANSYEQYF. CDR3 nucleotides: TGCGCCAGCAGCTTGAATTCGGGGTCAGCGGCTAACTCCTACGAGCAGTACTTC.

This clonotype was counted at least ten times. The chain links TRBV20-1 to TRBJ2-7; D perhaps matches TRBD1 (6 bases). V was pared by 0 bases and J by 9 bases, with 15 bases between. Per the germline V gene, CDR1 is DFQATT and CDR2 is SNEGSKA (reference sequence). This CDR3 is 13 amino acids long. CDR3 in amino acids: CSARDIYRVPQYF. The CDR3 bases are TGCAGTGCTAGAGATATATACAGGGTCCCGCAGTACTTC.

This clonotype has a handful of counts. The chain links TRBV5-5 to TRBJ2-1; 10 nucleotides match TRBD1. After removal of 0 bases from V and 5 bases from J, the junction contained 5 bases not matched to a gene. The CDR3 covers 16 residues. CDR1 and CDR2 (germline): SGHKS, YYEKEE (reference sequence). The CDR3: CASSLGLGQGNNEQFF. CDR3 sequence (DNA): TGTGCCAGCAGCTTGGGGTTGGGACAGGGGAACAATGAGCAGTTCTTC.

This chain joins TRBV14 and TRBJ2-1; 11 nucleotides match TRBD2. CDR1 SGHDN and CDR2 FVKESK come from the germline V gene. V lost 4 bases and J lost 4; bases outside the gene matches: 6. The CDR3 has 16 residues. CDR3 DNA sequence: TGTGCCAGCAGCCCATTAGCGGGAGGGGGATACAATGAGCAGTTCTTC. This gives the protein CASSPLAGGGYNEQFF.

The chain carries TRBV5-1 and TRBJ1-4, with 11 bases identical to TRBD1. J gave up 8 bases and V 5 bases, and 11 bases lay outside the gene matches. CDR3 size: 16 residues. The germline V gene has CDR1 SGHRS and CDR2 YFSETQ. Here the CDR3 reads CASRPNSGQGGEKLFF. CDR3 bases: TGCGCCAGCAGACCCAACTCGGGACAGGGGGGAGAAAAACTGTTTTTT.

This clonotype was seen a few times. The rearrangement links TRBV21-1 to TRBJ1-1; TRBD1 is the table's D call and was not checked against the DNA. TRBV21-1 is shown as a pseudogene. The CDR3 spans 14 residues. The CDR3: CASSKGGVNTEAFF. DNA for the CDR3: TGTGCCAGCAGCAAAGGGGGGGTGAACACTGAAGCTTTCTTT.

The chain recombines TRBV12-3 or TRBV12-4 with TRBJ1-1, with 7 bases lining up with TRBD1. The CDR3 is 14 amino acids. With V trimmed by 2 bases and J by 8 bases, 8 bases remained unmatched. CDR3 sequence (DNA): TGTGCCAGCAGTTTAACGGAGGGGGCGACGGAAGCTTTCTTT. Its translation: CASSLTEGATEAFF.

This clonotype has a handful of counts. This chain connects TRBV6-5 to TRBJ1-6; TRBD1 might be the D (6 bases). With 2 bases removed from V and 9 bases from J, the gap between germline ends came to 20 bases. Per germline, CDR1 MNHEY and CDR2 SVGAGI. CDR3 length: 17 residues. CDR3 coding DNA: TGTGCCAGCAGTTACGATATACCGGGGCAGGGGAGTTCACCCCTCCACTTT. Its translation: CASSYDIPGQGSSPLHF.

This clonotype was detected a few times. The chain combines TRBV11-2 with TRBJ2-1; D uncertain. CDR1 is SGHAT, CDR2 FQNNGV, per germline. The CDR3 is 11 residues long. V was cut by 4 bases and J by 15 bases, with 13 bases left in between. The CDR3 DNA sequence: TGTGCCAGCAGCTCTCGGGTCCTTCTGTTCTTC. Its protein product is CASSSRVLLFF.

This clonotype was counted only a few times. The genes are TRBV7-8 and TRBJ1-3; D is undetermined. This CDR3 is built from 15 residues. Germline V gene lookup returns CDR1 SGHVS and CDR2 FQNEAQ. Trimming cost V 5 bases and J 0 bases, with 11 bases left between them. CDR3 coding DNA: TGTGCCAGCAGCCCAAGACGGGACTCTGGAAACACCATATATTTT. Its protein is CASSPRRDSGNTIYF.